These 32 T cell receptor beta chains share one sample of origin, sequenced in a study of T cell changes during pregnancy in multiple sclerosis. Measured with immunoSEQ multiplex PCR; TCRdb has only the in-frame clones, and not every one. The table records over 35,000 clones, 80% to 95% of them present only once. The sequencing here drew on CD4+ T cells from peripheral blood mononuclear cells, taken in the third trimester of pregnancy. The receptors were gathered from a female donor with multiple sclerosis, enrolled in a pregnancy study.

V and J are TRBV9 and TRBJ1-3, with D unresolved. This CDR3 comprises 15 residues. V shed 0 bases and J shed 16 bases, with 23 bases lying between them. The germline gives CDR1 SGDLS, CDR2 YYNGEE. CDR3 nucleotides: TGTGCCAGCAGCGTAGGGGGTACGCGGAGGCCTGGCGTGTATTTT. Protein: CASSVGGTRRPGVYF.

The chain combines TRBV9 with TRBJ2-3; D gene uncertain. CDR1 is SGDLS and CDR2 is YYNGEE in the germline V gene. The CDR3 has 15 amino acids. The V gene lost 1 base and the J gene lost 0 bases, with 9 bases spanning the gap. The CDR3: CASSVRQASTDTQYF. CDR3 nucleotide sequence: TGTGCCAGCAGCGTAAGGCAGGCTAGCACAGATACGCAGTATTTT. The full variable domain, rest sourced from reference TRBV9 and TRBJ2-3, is DSGVTQTPKHLITATGQRVTLRCSPRSGDLSVYWYQQSLDQGLQFLIQYYNGEERAKGNILERFSAQQFPDLHSELNLSSLELGDSALYFCASSVRQASTDTQYFGPGTRLTVL.

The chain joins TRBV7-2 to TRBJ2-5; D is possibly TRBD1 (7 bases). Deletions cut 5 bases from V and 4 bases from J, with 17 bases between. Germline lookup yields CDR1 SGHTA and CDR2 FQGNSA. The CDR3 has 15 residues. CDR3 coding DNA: TGTGCCAGCAGCACCCAGGGGGGTGGCAGAGAGACCCAGTACTTC. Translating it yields CASSTQGGGRETQYF.

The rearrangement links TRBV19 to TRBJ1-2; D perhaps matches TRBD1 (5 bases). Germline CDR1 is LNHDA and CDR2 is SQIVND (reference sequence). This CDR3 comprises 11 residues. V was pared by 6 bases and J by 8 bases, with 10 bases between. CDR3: CASSRWGGYTF. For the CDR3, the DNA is TGTGCCAGTAGCCGATGGGGCGGCTACACCTTC.

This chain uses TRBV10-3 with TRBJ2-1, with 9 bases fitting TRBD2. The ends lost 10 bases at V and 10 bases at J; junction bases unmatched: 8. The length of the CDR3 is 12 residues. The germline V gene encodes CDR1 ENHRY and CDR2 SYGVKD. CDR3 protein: CATGTSIGEQFF. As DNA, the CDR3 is TGTGCCACCGGGACTAGCATAGGCGAGCAGTTCTTC.

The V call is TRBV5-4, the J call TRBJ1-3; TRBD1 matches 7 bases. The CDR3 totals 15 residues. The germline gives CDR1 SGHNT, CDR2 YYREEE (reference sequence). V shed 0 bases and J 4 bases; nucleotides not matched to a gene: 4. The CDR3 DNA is TGTGCCAGCAGCTTGGAGAGGGGGCGAGGAAACACCATATATTTT. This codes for CASSLERGRGNTIYF.

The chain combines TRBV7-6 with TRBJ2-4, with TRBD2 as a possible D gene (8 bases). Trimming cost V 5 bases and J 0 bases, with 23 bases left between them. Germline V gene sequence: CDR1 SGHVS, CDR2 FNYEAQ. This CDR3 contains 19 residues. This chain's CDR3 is CASSPRGIAGSIAKNIQYF. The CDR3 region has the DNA TGTGCCAGCAGCCCCAGGGGGATAGCGGGATCCATAGCCAAAAACATTCAGTACTTC.

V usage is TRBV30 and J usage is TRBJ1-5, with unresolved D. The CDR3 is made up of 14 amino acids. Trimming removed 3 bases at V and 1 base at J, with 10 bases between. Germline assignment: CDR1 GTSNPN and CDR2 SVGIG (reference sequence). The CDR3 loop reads CAWRKAGSNQPQHF. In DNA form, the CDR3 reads TGTGCCTGGAGGAAGGCCGGGAGCAATCAGCCCCAGCATTTT.

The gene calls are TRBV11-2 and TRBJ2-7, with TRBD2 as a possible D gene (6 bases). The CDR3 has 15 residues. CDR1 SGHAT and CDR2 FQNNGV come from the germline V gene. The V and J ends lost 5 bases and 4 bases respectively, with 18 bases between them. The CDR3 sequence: CASSTAPGGFYEQYF. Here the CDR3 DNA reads TGTGCCAGCAGCACCGCCCCCGGAGGGTTTTACGAGCAGTACTTC.

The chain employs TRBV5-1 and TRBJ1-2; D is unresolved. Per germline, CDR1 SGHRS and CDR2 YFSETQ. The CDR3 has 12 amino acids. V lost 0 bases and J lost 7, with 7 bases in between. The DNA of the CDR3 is TGCGCCAGCAGCTTGGCGTGGAGTGGCTACACCTTC. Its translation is CASSLAWSGYTF.

As DNA, the CDR3 is TGTGCCAGCAGCTTGTATCGGACAGGTGAAGCTTTCTTT. This encodes CASSLYRTGEAFF. This sequence joins TRBV5-4 and TRBJ1-1, with TRBD1 matching 7 bases. The CDR3 consists of 13 residues. Germline V lookup: CDR1 SGHNT, CDR2 YYREEE (reference sequence). J lost 7 bases, V lost 1 base, and 4 bases had no gene match. Full variable domain (outside the CDR3, taken from reference TRBV5-4 and TRBJ1-1): ETGVTQSPTHLIKTRGQQVTLRCSSQSGHNTVSWYQQALGQGPQFIFQYYREEENGRGNFPPRFSGLQFPNYSSELNVNALELDDSALYLCASSLYRTGEAFFGQGTRLTVV.

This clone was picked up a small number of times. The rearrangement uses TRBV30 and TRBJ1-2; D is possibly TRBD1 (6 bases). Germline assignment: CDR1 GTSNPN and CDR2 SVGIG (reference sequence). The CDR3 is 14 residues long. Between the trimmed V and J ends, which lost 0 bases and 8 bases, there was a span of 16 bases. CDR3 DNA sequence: TGTGCCTGGAGTGTACTTGTAGGGGGTAAAGGCTACACCTTC. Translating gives CAWSVLVGGKGYTF.

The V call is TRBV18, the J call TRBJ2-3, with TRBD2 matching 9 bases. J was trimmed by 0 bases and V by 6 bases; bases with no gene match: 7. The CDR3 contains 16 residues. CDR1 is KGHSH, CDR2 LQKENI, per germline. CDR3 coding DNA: TGTGCCAGCTCCCCCTTAGCGGGAGTGAGCACAGATACGCAGTATTTT. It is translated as CASSPLAGVSTDTQYF. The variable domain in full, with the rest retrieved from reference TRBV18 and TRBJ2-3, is NAGVMQNPRHLVRRRGQEARLRCSPMKGHSHVYWYRQLPEEGLKFMVYLQKENIIDESGMPKERFSAEFPKEGPSILRIQQVVRGDSAAYFCASSPLAGVSTDTQYFGPGTRLTVL.

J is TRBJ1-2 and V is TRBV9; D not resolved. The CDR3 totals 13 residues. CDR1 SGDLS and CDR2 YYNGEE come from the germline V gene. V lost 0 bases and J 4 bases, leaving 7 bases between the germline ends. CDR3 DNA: TGTGCCAGCAGCGTAGGACAATTCTATGGCTACACCTTC. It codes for CASSVGQFYGYTF.

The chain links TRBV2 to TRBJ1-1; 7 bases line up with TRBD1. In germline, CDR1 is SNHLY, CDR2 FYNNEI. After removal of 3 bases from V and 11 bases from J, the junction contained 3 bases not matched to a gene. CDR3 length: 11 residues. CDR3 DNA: TGTGCCAGCAGTGATGACAGGGAGGCTTTCTTT. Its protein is CASSDDREAFF.

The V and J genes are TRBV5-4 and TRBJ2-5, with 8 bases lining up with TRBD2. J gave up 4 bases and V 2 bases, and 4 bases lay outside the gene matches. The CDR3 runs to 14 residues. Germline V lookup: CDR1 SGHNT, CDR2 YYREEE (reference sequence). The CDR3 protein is CASSFSGGRETQYF. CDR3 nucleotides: TGTGCCAGCAGCTTTTCGGGAGGGCGAGAGACCCAGTACTTC.

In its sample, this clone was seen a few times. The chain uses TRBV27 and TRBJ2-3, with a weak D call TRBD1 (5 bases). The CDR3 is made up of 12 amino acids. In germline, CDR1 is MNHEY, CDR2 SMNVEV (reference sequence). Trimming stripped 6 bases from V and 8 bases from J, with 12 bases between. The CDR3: CASSPGYTTQYF. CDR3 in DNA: TGTGCCAGCAGCCCAGGGTATACTACGCAGTATTTT.

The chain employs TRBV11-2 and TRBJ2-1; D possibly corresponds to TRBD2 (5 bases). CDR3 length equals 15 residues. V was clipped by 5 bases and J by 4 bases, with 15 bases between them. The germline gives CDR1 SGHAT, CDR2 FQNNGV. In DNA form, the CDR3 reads TGTGCCAGCAGCGGCCCCGCGGGCCCATACAATGAGCAGTTCTTC. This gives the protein CASSGPAGPYNEQFF.

The CDR3 protein is CATSRDEVSGANVLTF. As DNA, the CDR3 is TGTGCCACCAGCAGAGATGAGGTATCCGGGGCCAACGTCCTGACTTTC. This chain links TRBV15 with TRBJ2-6; D not resolved. Trimming shortened V by 0 bases and J by 4 bases, and 10 bases separated the two germline ends. The CDR3 consists of 16 residues. CDR1 and CDR2 (germline): LNHNV, YYDKDF (reference sequence).

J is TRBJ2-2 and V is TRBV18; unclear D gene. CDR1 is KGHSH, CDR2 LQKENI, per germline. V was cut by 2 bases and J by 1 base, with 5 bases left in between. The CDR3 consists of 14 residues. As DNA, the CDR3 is TGTGCCAGCTCACCAAGGAGGAACACCGGGGAGCTGTTTTTT. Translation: CASSPRRNTGELFF. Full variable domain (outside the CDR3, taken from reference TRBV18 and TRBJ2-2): NAGVMQNPRHLVRRRGQEARLRCSPMKGHSHVYWYRQLPEEGLKFMVYLQKENIIDESGMPKERFSAEFPKEGPSILRIQQVVRGDSAAYFCASSPRRNTGELFFGEGSRLTVL.

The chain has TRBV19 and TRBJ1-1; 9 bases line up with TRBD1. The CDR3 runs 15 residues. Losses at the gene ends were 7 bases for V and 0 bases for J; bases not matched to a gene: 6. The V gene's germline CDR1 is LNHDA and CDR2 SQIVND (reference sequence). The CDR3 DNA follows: TGTGCCAGTAAGAAACGGACAGGGGTGAACACTGAAGCTTTCTTT. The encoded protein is CASKKRTGVNTEAFF.

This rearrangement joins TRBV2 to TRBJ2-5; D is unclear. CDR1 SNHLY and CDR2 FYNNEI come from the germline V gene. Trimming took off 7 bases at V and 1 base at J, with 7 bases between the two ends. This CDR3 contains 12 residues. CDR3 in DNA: TGTGCCAGCAACGGTTTCCAAGAGACCCAGTACTTC. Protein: CASNGFQETQYF.

The CDR3 sequence is CASSGGTGWGEKLFF. CDR3 DNA sequence: TGCGCCAGCAGCGGGGGGACAGGCTGGGGGGAAAAACTGTTTTTT. The gene calls are TRBV5-1 and TRBJ1-4, with 8 bases matching TRBD1. Germline CDR1 is SGHRS and CDR2 is YFSETQ. Trimming at V came to 4 bases and at J to 8 bases, leaving 10 bases not matched to a gene. This CDR3 comprises 15 residues.

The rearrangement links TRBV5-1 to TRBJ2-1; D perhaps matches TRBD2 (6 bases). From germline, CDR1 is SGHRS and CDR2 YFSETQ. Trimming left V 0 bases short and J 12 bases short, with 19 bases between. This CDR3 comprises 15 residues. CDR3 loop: CASSLAGDSGVAQFF. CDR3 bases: TGCGCCAGCAGCTTGGCCGGGGACTCGGGAGTAGCGCAGTTCTTC.

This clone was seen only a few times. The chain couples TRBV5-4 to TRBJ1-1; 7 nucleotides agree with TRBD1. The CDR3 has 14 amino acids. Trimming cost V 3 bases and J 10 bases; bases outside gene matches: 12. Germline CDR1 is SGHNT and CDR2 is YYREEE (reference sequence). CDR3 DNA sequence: TGTGCCAGCAGCTCAGCGAAGGGGGCGATCCGAGCTTTCTTT. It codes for CASSSAKGAIRAFF.

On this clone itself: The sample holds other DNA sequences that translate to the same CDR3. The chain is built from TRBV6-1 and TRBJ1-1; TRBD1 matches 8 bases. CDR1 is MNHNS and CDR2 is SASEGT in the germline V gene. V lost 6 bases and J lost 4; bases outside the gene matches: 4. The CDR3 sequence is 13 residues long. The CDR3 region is CASRDRAFTEAFF. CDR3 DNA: TGTGCCAGCAGGGACAGGGCTTTCACTGAAGCTTTCTTT.

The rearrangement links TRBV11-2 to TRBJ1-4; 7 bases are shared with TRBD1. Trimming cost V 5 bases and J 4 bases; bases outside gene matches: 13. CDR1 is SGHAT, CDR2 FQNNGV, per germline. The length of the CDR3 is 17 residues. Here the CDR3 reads CASSRPKQGLFNEKLFF. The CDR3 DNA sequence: TGTGCCAGCAGCCGACCTAAACAGGGGCTGTTTAATGAAAAACTGTTTTTT. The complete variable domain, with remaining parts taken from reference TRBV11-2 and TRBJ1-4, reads EAGVAQSPRYKIIEKRQSVAFWCNPISGHATLYWYQQILGQGPKLLIQFQNNGVVDDSQLPKDRFSAERLKGVDSTLKIQPAKLEDSAVYLCASSRPKQGLFNEKLFFGSGTQLSVL.

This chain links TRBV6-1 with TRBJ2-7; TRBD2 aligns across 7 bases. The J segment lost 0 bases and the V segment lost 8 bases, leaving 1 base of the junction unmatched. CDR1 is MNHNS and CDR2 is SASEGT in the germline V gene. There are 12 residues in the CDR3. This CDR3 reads CASRGDSYEQYF. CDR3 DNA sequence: TGTGCCAGCCGGGGGGACTCCTACGAGCAGTACTTC.

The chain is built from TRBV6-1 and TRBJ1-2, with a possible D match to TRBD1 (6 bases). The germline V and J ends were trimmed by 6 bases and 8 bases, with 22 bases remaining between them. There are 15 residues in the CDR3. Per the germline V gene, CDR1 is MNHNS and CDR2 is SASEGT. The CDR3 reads CASSSSPGRGKGYTF. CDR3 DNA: TGTGCCAGCAGCTCAAGCCCGGGCAGGGGTAAAGGCTACACCTTC.

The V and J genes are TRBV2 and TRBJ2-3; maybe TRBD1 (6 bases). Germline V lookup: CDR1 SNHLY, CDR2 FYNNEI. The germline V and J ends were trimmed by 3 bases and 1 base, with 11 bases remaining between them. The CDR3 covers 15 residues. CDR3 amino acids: CASSDQGQGTDTQYF. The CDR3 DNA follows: TGTGCCAGCAGTGACCAGGGGCAGGGCACAGATACGCAGTATTTT.

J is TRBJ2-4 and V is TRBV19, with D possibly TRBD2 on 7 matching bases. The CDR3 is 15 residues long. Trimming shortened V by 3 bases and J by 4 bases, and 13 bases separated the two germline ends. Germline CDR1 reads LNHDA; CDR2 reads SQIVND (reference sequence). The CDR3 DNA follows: TGTGCCAGTAGTATGGGGGGGGCCCTTAAAAACATTCAGTACTTC. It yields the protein CASSMGGALKNIQYF.

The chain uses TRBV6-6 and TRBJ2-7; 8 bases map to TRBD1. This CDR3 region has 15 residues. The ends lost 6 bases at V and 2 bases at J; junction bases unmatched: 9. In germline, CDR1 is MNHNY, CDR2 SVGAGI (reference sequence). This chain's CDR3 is CASSYPGQATYEQYF. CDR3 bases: TGTGCCAGCAGCTACCCGGGACAGGCAACCTACGAGCAGTACTTC.